The 18 T cell receptor beta chains below were found in one sample sequenced in a study of regulatory and conventional T cells in RAG deficiency. The sorted conventional CD4+ T cells were CD25-low and CD127-high, with genomic DNA sequenced. Only in-frame clones appear in the TCRdb table, and some are missing; sequencing was by immunoSEQ multiplex PCR. The sample lists fewer than 15,000 clones; 93% were seen once. These same data were also listed under a study on regulatory T cells. That work states: Amplification used 52 TRBV primers and 13 TRBJ primers.

The source material was CD4+ effector T cells sorted from blood. The receptors here all came from a human donor in good health.

V and J are TRBV5-4 and TRBJ1-2, with 10 nucleotides matching TRBD1. The V and J ends lost 2 bases and 2 bases, in that order; junction bases with no gene match: 3. Germline CDR1 is SGHNT and CDR2 is YYREEE (reference sequence). This CDR3 has 15 amino acids. DNA for the CDR3: TGTGCCAGCAGCTTCCCGGGACAGGGGAACTATGGCTACACCTTC. This codes for CASSFPGQGNYGYTF. Using reference TRBV5-4 and TRBJ1-2 for the parts outside the CDR3, the full variable domain is ETGVTQSPTHLIKTRGQQVTLRCSSQSGHNTVSWYQQALGQGPQFIFQYYREEENGRGNFPPRFSGLQFPNYSSELNVNALELDDSALYLCASSFPGQGNYGYTFGSGTRLTVV.

A note on this clone: An end of the junction does not agree with germline; a read error may underlie this. J is TRBJ1-2 and V is TRBV5-1; the D is unclear. The CDR3 sequence is 13 residues long. From germline, CDR1 is SGHRS and CDR2 YFSETQ. The chain's CDR3 is CSSSSDFNYGYTF. The CDR3 nucleotides are TGCTCCAGCAGCTCTGACTTTAACTATGGCTACACCTTC.

The chain carries TRBV5-8 and TRBJ1-5, with 9 bases aligning to TRBD1. Germline CDR1 and CDR2: SGHTS and YDEGEE. With V trimmed by 5 bases and J by 1 base, 19 bases remained unmatched. The CDR3 spans 20 residues. This chain's CDR3 is CASRNLGGTGFERSNQPQHF. For the CDR3, the DNA is TGTGCCAGCAGGAATTTGGGCGGGACAGGGTTTGAGAGGAGCAATCAGCCCCAGCATTTT.

This clone appeared once. The CDR3 region is CASGREGNTEAFF. CDR3 DNA: TGTGCCAGCGGGAGGGAAGGGAACACTGAAGCTTTCTTT. V gene TRBV9 combines with J gene TRBJ1-1, with D unresolved. Deletions cut 7 bases from V and 1 base from J, with 11 bases between. The CDR3 contains 13 residues. The V gene's germline CDR1 is SGDLS and CDR2 YYNGEE. The whole variable domain, filled in from reference TRBV9 and TRBJ1-1, reads DSGVTQTPKHLITATGQRVTLRCSPRSGDLSVYWYQQSLDQGLQFLIQYYNGEERAKGNILERFSAQQFPDLHSELNLSSLELGDSALYFCASGREGNTEAFFGQGTRLTVV.

The chain links TRBV19 to TRBJ2-2, with 10 nucleotides matching TRBD1. With 4 bases clipped from V and 5 bases from J, the junction kept 7 bases outside the gene matches. CDR1 is LNHDA and CDR2 is SQIVND in the germline V gene (reference sequence). The CDR3 is 16 amino acids. CDR3: CASSTYRDRGTGELFF. CDR3 DNA sequence: TGTGCCAGTAGTACTTACCGGGACAGGGGTACCGGGGAGCTGTTTTTT.

The chain recombines TRBV9 with TRBJ2-1; TRBD1 aligns across 7 bases. CDR3 length: 15 residues. Germline CDR1 reads SGDLS; CDR2 reads YYNGEE. J was trimmed by 3 bases and V by 4 bases; bases with no gene match: 7. The CDR3 region is CASSPTGDLYNEQFF. Written as DNA, the CDR3 is TGTGCCAGCAGCCCAACAGGGGACCTCTACAATGAGCAGTTCTTC.

CDR3 coding DNA: TGCGCCAGCAGTGAGACGGGCAGGACCCTGGATACGCAGTATTTT. Its protein is CASSETGRTLDTQYF. The chain has TRBV10-1 and TRBJ2-3, with unresolved D. This CDR3 contains 15 residues. Germline CDR1 and CDR2: WNHNN and SYGVQD (reference sequence). The ends were cut back, 2 bases at V and 6 bases at J, with 15 bases in the middle.

The chain uses TRBV6-1 and TRBJ2-3, with D tentatively TRBD2 (6 bases). CDR3 length: 15 residues. V lost 2 bases, J lost 0 bases, and 9 bases lay in between. Germline V gene sequence: CDR1 MNHNS, CDR2 SASEGT. The CDR3 DNA is TGTGCCAGCAGTGAACAGAGCGGGAGCACAGATACGCAGTATTTT. This encodes CASSEQSGSTDTQYF.

The V and J genes are TRBV19 and TRBJ1-6; 8 bases match TRBD1. CDR3 length: 15 residues. Germline V gene lookup returns CDR1 LNHDA and CDR2 SQIVND (reference sequence). V trimming: 4 bases; J trimming: 9 bases; junction bases outside the gene matches: 8. The CDR3 loop is CASSSQDRAVSPLHF. DNA of the CDR3: TGTGCCAGTAGTAGCCAGGACAGGGCGGTTTCACCCCTCCACTTT.

The sample holds one count of this clone. The rearrangement links TRBV29-1 to TRBJ2-7; TRBD1 matches 9 bases. J lost 5 bases, V lost 5 bases, and 4 bases had no gene match. The germline gives CDR1 SQVTM, CDR2 ANQGSEA. The CDR3 is 12 residues long. CDR3 nucleotide sequence: TGCAGCGTTAAGGGACAGGGCGACGAGCAGTACTTC. This gives the protein CSVKGQGDEQYF.

The rearrangement links TRBV6-5 to TRBJ1-2, with D uncertain. Trimming left V 5 bases short and J 8 bases short, with 9 bases between. The germline gives CDR1 MNHEY, CDR2 SVGAGI. This CDR3 region has 11 residues. CDR3 sequence: CASSPLEGYTF. The CDR3, as DNA: TGTGCCAGCAGTCCCCTCGAGGGCTACACCTTC.

The chain links TRBV5-1 to TRBJ2-7, with a possible D match to TRBD2 (6 bases). V was trimmed by 4 bases and J by 7 bases, leaving 18 bases between them. The CDR3 extends over 14 amino acids. Germline V gives CDR1 SGHRS, CDR2 YFSETQ. CDR3 sequence: CASSTQTSSGEQYF. DNA for the CDR3: TGCGCCAGCAGCACCCAGACTAGTTCCGGAGAGCAGTACTTC. The full variable domain, with the rest looked up from reference TRBV5-1 and TRBJ2-7, is KAGVTQTPRYLIKTRGQQVTLSCSPISGHRSVSWYQQTPGQGLQFLFEYFSETQRNKGNFPGRFSGRQFSNSRSEMNVSTLELGDSALYLCASSTQTSSGEQYFGPGTRLTVT.

The chain's CDR3 is CASSLVPDTQYF. CDR3 DNA sequence: TGCGCCAGCAGCTTGGTTCCAGATACGCAGTATTTT. The V call is TRBV5-1, the J call TRBJ2-3; D not certain. The ends were cut back, 0 bases at V and 4 bases at J, with 3 bases in the middle. Germline CDR1 SGHRS, CDR2 YFSETQ. The CDR3 consists of 12 residues.

The chain employs TRBV5-4 and TRBJ2-1, with D possibly TRBD2 on 6 matching bases. CDR1 and CDR2 from the germline V gene are SGHNT and YYREEE (reference sequence). The CDR3 contains 16 residues. The V end was cut by 0 bases, the J end by 0 bases, with 10 bases between. The CDR3 sequence: CASSLGGTSSYNEQFF. The CDR3 DNA follows: TGTGCCAGCAGCTTGGGGGGGACTTCCTCCTACAATGAGCAGTTCTTC.

The chain has TRBV19 and TRBJ1-4, with D maybe TRBD1 (5 bases). V shed 6 bases and J shed 5 bases, with 16 bases lying between them. The CDR3 runs 15 residues. Germline V CDR1 and CDR2: LNHDA, SQIVND (reference sequence). CDR3 bases: TGTGCCAGTAGCACAACCGGGACGGGAAATGAAAAACTGTTTTTT. It specifies CASSTTGTGNEKLFF. The full variable domain, in which reference TRBV19 and TRBJ1-4 provide the parts outside the CDR3, is DGGITQSPKYLFRKEGQNVTLSCEQNLNHDAMYWYRQDPGQGLRLIYYSQIVNDFQKGDIAEGYSVSREKKESFPLTVTSAQKNPTAFYLCASSTTGTGNEKLFFGSGTQLSVL.

As for this clone: Other DNA sequences in this specimen translate into the identical CDR3. The CDR3 spells CASSLLAGAVYNEQFF. The CDR3 DNA reads as TGTGCCAGCAGCTTACTAGCGGGAGCGGTCTACAATGAGCAGTTCTTC. This chain joins TRBV7-3 and TRBJ2-1; TRBD2 matches at 10 bases. Per the germline V gene, CDR1 is SGHTA and CDR2 is FQGTGA. The J segment lost 3 bases and the V segment lost 2 bases, leaving 4 bases of the junction unmatched. This CDR3 is 16 amino acids long. Drawing the rest from reference TRBV7-3 and TRBJ2-1, the complete variable domain is GAGVSQTPSNKVTEKGKYVELRCDPISGHTALYWYRQSLGQGPEFLIYFQGTGAADDSGLPNDRFFAVRPEGSVSTLKIQRTERGDSAVYLCASSLLAGAVYNEQFFGPGTRLTVL.

V and J are TRBV19 and TRBJ1-1; 8 bases line up with TRBD1. The ends lost 5 bases at V and 4 bases at J; junction bases unmatched: 9. The CDR3 length is 15 residues. The V gene's germline CDR1 is LNHDA and CDR2 SQIVND (reference sequence). CDR3 DNA sequence: TGTGCCAGTAGTCAGTCAGGGGGCTTGGGCACTGAAGCTTTCTTT. Encoded protein: CASSQSGGLGTEAFF.

This sequence joins TRBV18 and TRBJ2-3, with D perhaps TRBD2 (6 bases). Between the trimmed V and J ends, which lost 5 bases and 2 bases, there was a span of 17 bases. The CDR3 covers 16 residues. CDR1 KGHSH and CDR2 LQKENI come from the germline V gene. The CDR3 DNA is TGTGCCAGCTCATCCCGGGGGTCAGGGTACACAGATACGCAGTATTTT. It yields the protein CASSSRGSGYTDTQYF.